The 17 T cell receptor beta chains reported below all come from one sample, sequenced in a study of PD-L1 blockade in urothelial cancer. Produced via immunoSEQ multiplex PCR; TCRdb's table is partial and in-frame only. The table has under 120,000 clones, about 85% seen once. This material consisted of PBMCs, taken around atezolizumab (anti-PD-L1) treatment. Receptors were obtained from a man between 50 and 59 years old with urothelial cancer.

The V gene is TRBV10-3, the J gene TRBJ1-1; TRBD1 matches 8 bases. Germline CDR1 and CDR2: ENHRY and SYGVKD. Unmatched junction bases numbered 10, after V lost 6 bases and J lost 4 bases. The CDR3 is 15 residues long. This CDR3 reads CAIRGGDRGATEAFF. In DNA, the CDR3 is TGTGCCATCAGGGGAGGAGACAGGGGAGCCACTGAAGCTTTCTTT.

The V call is TRBV10-3, the J call TRBJ2-3, with D tentatively TRBD1 (5 bases). The CDR3 contains 13 residues. Per germline, CDR1 ENHRY and CDR2 SYGVKD. Between the trimmed V and J ends, which lost 9 bases and 5 bases, there was a span of 15 bases. CDR3 sequence: CAILGQGQDTQYF. DNA for the CDR3: TGTGCCATATTGGGCCAGGGTCAAGATACGCAGTATTTT.

This clone was observed a handful of times. This specimen includes other DNA sequences encoding the same CDR3. The V call is TRBV11-2, the J call TRBJ2-7; D not resolved. The CDR3 spans 11 residues. The V gene lost 5 bases and the J gene lost 1 base, with 3 bases spanning the gap. The germline CDR1 and CDR2 sequences are SGHAT and FQNNGV. CDR3 residues: CASSPSYEQYF. CDR3 DNA: TGTGCCAGCAGCCCTTCCTACGAGCAGTACTTC.

This sequence joins TRBV7-8 and TRBJ1-1, with D possibly matching TRBD1 (5 bases). The CDR3 has 14 amino acids. Germline V lookup: CDR1 SGHVS, CDR2 FQNEAQ. V lost 5 bases and J lost 0, with 10 bases in between. The CDR3 nucleotides read TGTGCCAGCAGCCCAGACAGACTGAACACTGAAGCTTTCTTT. This sequence encodes CASSPDRLNTEAFF.

This sequence joins TRBV5-5 and TRBJ1-4; D unclear. This CDR3 spans 16 amino acids. Germline CDR1 is SGHKS and CDR2 is YYEKEE (reference sequence). V dropped 3 bases and J dropped 7 bases, with 19 bases sitting between them. CDR3 sequence: CASSSAGERVGEKLFF. The CDR3 DNA reads TGTGCCAGCAGCTCCGCCGGGGAGCGAGTTGGTGAAAAACTGTTTTTT. Full variable domain (remainder filled in from reference TRBV5-5 and TRBJ1-4): DAGVTQSPTHLIKTRGQQVTLRCSPISGHKSVSWYQQVLGQGPQFIFQYYEKEERGRGNFPDRFSARQFPNYSSELNVNALLLGDSALYLCASSSAGERVGEKLFFGSGTQLSVL.

The chain has TRBV2 and TRBJ2-3; 7 bases are a match to TRBD1. J was trimmed by 4 bases and V by 6 bases; bases with no gene match: 16. The CDR3 is 17 amino acids. The V gene's germline CDR1 is SNHLY and CDR2 FYNNEI. CDR3 bases: TGTGCCAGCAGCGACGCGGGTAGGGGGCTCGGTGCAGATACGCAGTATTTT. It encodes CASSDAGRGLGADTQYF.

CDR3 nucleotide sequence: TGCGCCAGCAGCCAAGATGGAGGGTGGAACTACACCTTC. As protein: CASSQDGGWNYTF. The chain combines TRBV4-1 with TRBJ1-2; D unclear. Germline V gene lookup returns CDR1 MGHRA and CDR2 YSYEKL. This CDR3 has 13 amino acids. Trimming left V 0 bases short and J 10 bases short, with 12 bases between.

This clone has a handful of counts. The chain couples TRBV7-3 to TRBJ2-5; D not certain. V was shortened by 2 bases and J by 5 bases, with 12 bases between the two germline ends. Germline V lookup: CDR1 SGHTA, CDR2 FQGTGA. The CDR3 length is 14 residues. CDR3 protein: CASSLFRSIETQYF. CDR3 DNA: TGTGCCAGCAGCTTATTCCGGAGTATTGAGACCCAGTACTTC.

The chain uses TRBV7-9 and TRBJ2-5; weak D call: TRBD2 (6 bases). The CDR3 sequence is 14 residues long. V was cut by 5 bases and J by 1 base, with 11 bases left in between. From germline, CDR1 is SEHNR and CDR2 FQNEAQ (reference sequence). The CDR3 protein is CASSTLGGQETQYF. The DNA of the CDR3 is TGTGCCAGCAGCACTTTGGGAGGCCAAGAGACCCAGTACTTC.

The V call is TRBV19, the J call TRBJ2-1, with 7 positions matching TRBD2. J was trimmed by 6 bases and V by 2 bases; bases with no gene match: 7. The CDR3 is 15 residues long. Per germline, CDR1 LNHDA and CDR2 SQIVND (reference sequence). The CDR3 region is CASSIQKRGTNEQFF. The DNA for the CDR3 is TGTGCCAGTAGTATACAAAAGCGGGGCACCAATGAGCAGTTCTTC.

Only a few counts were recorded for this clone. Distinct nucleotide sequences in the sample also encode this CDR3. The chain uses TRBV28 and TRBJ2-7; 11 bases are a match to TRBD2. In germline, CDR1 is MDHEN, CDR2 SYDVKM. CDR3 length: 14 amino acids. The junction had 7 bases not matched to a gene; V was cut back by 7 bases and J by 5 bases. The CDR3, as DNA: TGTGCCAGCACGCGACTAGCGGGAAAGAACGAGCAGTACTTC. Translated, it gives CASTRLAGKNEQYF.

V gene TRBV21-1 combines with J gene TRBJ2-7; no DNA check was done on the table's D call, TRBD2. TRBV21-1 counts as a pseudogene. The CDR3 contains 13 residues. The CDR3 region has the DNA TGTGCCAGCAGTCAGAAGGGACTGTACGAGCAGTACTTC. It yields the protein CASSQKGLYEQYF.

The CDR3 coding sequence is TGTGCCAGTAGTAGGGGACAGGGAATAAACGAGCAGTACTTC. Its translation is CASSRGQGINEQYF. The chain employs TRBV19 and TRBJ2-7; the match to TRBD1 covers 9 bases. CDR1 and CDR2 from the germline V gene are LNHDA and SQIVND (reference sequence). The CDR3 is made up of 14 amino acids. V gave up 4 bases and J gave up 5 bases; unmatched junction bases: 6.

This clone showed up just once. The rearrangement uses TRBV9 and TRBJ2-3; 12 nucleotides line up with TRBD2. Per germline, CDR1 SGDLS and CDR2 YYNGEE. Unmatched junction bases numbered 10, after V lost 1 base and J lost 4 bases. CDR3 length: 18 residues. The CDR3 DNA reads as TGTGCCAGCAGCGTAACACCGCGGACTAGCGGGGCTGCAGATACGCAGTATTTT. Its translation: CASSVTPRTSGAADTQYF.

This chain uses TRBV6-5 with TRBJ2-4, with a possible D match to TRBD2 (7 bases). The CDR3 loop spans 15 amino acids. The germline V gene has CDR1 MNHEY and CDR2 SVGAGI. The V end lost 4 bases, the J end lost 11 bases, and 21 bases lay between the germline ends. The chain's CDR3 is CASSSGGGGPKVQYF. The CDR3 coding sequence is TGTGCCAGCAGTTCCGGAGGGGGGGGTCCAAAAGTTCAGTACTTC.

The sample holds one count of this clone. This sequence joins TRBV28 and TRBJ2-3; 8 bases match TRBD2. Germline assignment: CDR1 MDHEN and CDR2 SYDVKM. J gave up 0 bases and V 5 bases, and 4 bases lay outside the gene matches. CDR3 length: 15 residues. Written as DNA, the CDR3 is TGTGCCAGCAGTGAACGGGGGGGGAGCACAGATACGCAGTATTTT. As protein: CASSERGGSTDTQYF. Full variable domain (rest looked up from reference TRBV28 and TRBJ2-3): DVKVTQSSRYLVKRTGEKVFLECVQDMDHENMFWYRQDPGLGLRLIYFSYDVKMKEKGDIPEGYSVSREKKERFSLILESASTNQTSMYLCASSERGGSTDTQYFGPGTRLTVL.

This clone has just a few counts. V gene TRBV5-4 combines with J gene TRBJ2-7; 13 bases match TRBD2. This CDR3 region has 16 residues. CDR1 is SGHNT, CDR2 YYREEE, per germline (reference sequence). Losses at the gene ends were 4 bases for V and 5 bases for J; bases not matched to a gene: 9. The CDR3 protein is CASSAGLAGASNEQYF. For the CDR3, the DNA is TGTGCCAGCAGCGCTGGACTAGCGGGAGCATCCAACGAGCAGTACTTC.